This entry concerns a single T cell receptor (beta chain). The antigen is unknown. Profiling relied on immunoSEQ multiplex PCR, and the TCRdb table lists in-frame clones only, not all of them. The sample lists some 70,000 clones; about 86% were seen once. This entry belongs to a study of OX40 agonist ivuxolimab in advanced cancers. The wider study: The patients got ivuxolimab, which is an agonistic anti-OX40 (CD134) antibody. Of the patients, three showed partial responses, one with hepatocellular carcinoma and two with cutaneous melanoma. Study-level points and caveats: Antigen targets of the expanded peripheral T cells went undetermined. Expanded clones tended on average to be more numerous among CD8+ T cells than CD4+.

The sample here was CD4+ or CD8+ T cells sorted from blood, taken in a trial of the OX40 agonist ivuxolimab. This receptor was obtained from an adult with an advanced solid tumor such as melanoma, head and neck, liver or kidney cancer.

The CDR3 DNA is TGTGCCAGCAGCTTAAGGGACAGTCGTCCGGAGACCCAGTACTTC. Protein product: CASSLRDSRPETQYF. The rearrangement links TRBV7-2 to TRBJ2-5; TRBD1 agrees at 7 bases. CDR1 and CDR2 from the germline V gene are SGHTA and FQGNSA. J gave up 5 bases and V 2 bases, and 8 bases lay outside the gene matches. The CDR3 contains 15 residues. The full variable domain, in which reference TRBV7-2 and TRBJ2-5 provide the parts outside the CDR3, is GAGVSQSPSNKVTEKGKDVELRCDPISGHTALYWYRQSLGQGLEFLIYFQGNSAPDKSGLPSDRFSAERTGGSVSTLTIQRTQQEDSAVYLCASSLRDSRPETQYFGPGTRLLVL.